Each of the 11 T cell receptor beta chains below was sequenced from the same sample in a study of early T cells in non-severe SARS-CoV-2 infection. Each CDR3 protein gets one entry after TCRdb re-called the 5' RACE reads with MiXCR. Here the sample spans some 82,000 distinct CDR3 sequences, roughly an eighth being singletons. The specimen sequenced was whole blood. The source of these receptors is an adult who was a healthcare worker with PCR-confirmed SARS-CoV-2 infection or an uninfected control (not recorded which).

On this clonotype: A much larger clone differs by one base, so this may be a read error. The V and J genes are TRBV12-3 or TRBV12-4 and TRBJ2-1, with 7 bases aligning to TRBD1. This CDR3 is 16 amino acids long. The CDR3, as DNA: TGTGCCAGCAGTCAACAGTTAACATCCAGGAGCGGACAGGCCCACTTC. It codes for CASSQQLTSRSGQAHF.

Of note for this clonotype: One end of the junction varies from germline; a read error may be responsible. The chain recombines TRBV27 with TRBJ2-7; D may be TRBD1 (5 bases). Germline V gene sequence: CDR1 MNHEY, CDR2 SMNVEV (reference sequence). This CDR3 contains 11 residues. CDR3 amino acids: CANFSPRQPEF. For the CDR3, the DNA is TGTGCCAACTTTTCACCCAGACAGCCGGAATTC.

This chain links TRBV7-2 with TRBJ2-2; the D is unclear. V lost 8 bases and J 6 bases, leaving 13 bases between the germline ends. The CDR3 extends over 13 amino acids. The germline V gene encodes CDR1 SGHTA and CDR2 FQGNSA. CDR3 nucleotides: TGTGCCAGCTCGCTAAGGCCCGCCGGGGAGCTGTTTTTT. It specifies CASSLRPAGELFF.

The J gene is TRBJ2-2, the V gene TRBV20-1, with 8 bases aligning to TRBD2. Trimming removed 4 bases from V and 2 bases from J; junction bases left unmatched: 6. Germline loops: CDR1 DFQATT, CDR2 SNEGSKA (reference sequence). The CDR3 totals 15 residues. CDR3 residues: CSATQAGANTGELFF. In DNA, the CDR3 is TGCAGTGCTACTCAAGCGGGGGCAAACACCGGGGAGCTGTTTTTT.

This rearrangement joins TRBV29-1 to TRBJ2-1, with D tentatively TRBD2 (6 bases). Trimming took 4 bases from V and 6 from J, leaving 19 bases between them. The CDR3 loop spans 15 amino acids. Germline V gives CDR1 SQVTM, CDR2 ANQGSEA. For the CDR3, the DNA is TGCAGCGTTGGGAAAGGAGGGGAGGCGAGCAATGAGCAGTTCTTC. This codes for CSVGKGGEASNEQFF.

The rearrangement links TRBV18 to TRBJ1-6; D might be TRBD1 (5 bases). Germline CDR1 and CDR2: KGHSH and LQKENI. The CDR3 runs 16 residues. V lost 0 bases and J 9 bases, leaving 15 bases between the germline ends. CDR3 protein: CASSPPAGLVGSPLHF. CDR3 bases: TGTGCCAGCTCACCACCGGCGGGGCTGGTCGGTTCACCCCTCCACTTT.

At least ten counts were recorded for this clonotype. The V call is TRBV3-1, the J call TRBJ2-7; maybe TRBD1 (7 bases). Trimming removed 7 bases from V and 6 bases from J, with 19 bases in between. The germline CDR1 and CDR2 sequences are LGHDT and YNNKEL (reference sequence). This CDR3 has 14 residues. The CDR3 bases are TGTGCCAGCAAACGAGACGCAGGGGGACTCGAGCAGTACTTC. It specifies CASKRDAGGLEQYF.

The CDR3 sequence is CATRRTGLYGYTF. The DNA for the CDR3 is TGTGCCACCAGGAGAACAGGGCTCTATGGCTACACCTTC. The V and J genes are TRBV15 and TRBJ1-2, with a possible D match to TRBD1 (6 bases). This CDR3 region has 13 residues. Germline V CDR1 and CDR2: LNHNV, YYDKDF (reference sequence). V gave up 6 bases and J gave up 4 bases, with 12 bases separating them.

The genes are TRBV3-1 and TRBJ2-2; TRBD2 agrees at 11 bases. CDR1 and CDR2 (germline): LGHDT, YNNKEL (reference sequence). J was trimmed by 6 bases and V by 1 base; bases with no gene match: 13. CDR3 length: 19 amino acids. In nucleotides, the CDR3 is TGTGCCAGCAGCCAAGTCCTAGCGGGGGGCAACGTAGTGGCCGGGGAGCTGTTTTTT. It is translated as CASSQVLAGGNVVAGELFF.

This clonotype showed up many times. CDR3 region: CASSYRQYEQYF. In nucleotides, the CDR3 is TGTGCCAGCAGTTACAGGCAGTACGAGCAGTACTTC. The rearrangement uses TRBV25-1 and TRBJ2-7, with TRBD1 as a possible D gene (5 bases). CDR1 MGHDK and CDR2 SYGVNS come from the germline V gene. The V end lost 5 bases, the J end lost 4 bases, and 9 bases lay between the germline ends. The CDR3 totals 12 residues.

This clonotype was recorded a few times. This chain links TRBV9 with TRBJ2-4; 8 bases fit TRBD1. The V gene's germline CDR1 is SGDLS and CDR2 YYNGEE. The trim removed 3 bases at V and 6 bases at J, leaving 2 bases unmatched. This CDR3 has 13 residues. The CDR3 reads CASSAGQGNIQYF. DNA of the CDR3: TGTGCCAGCAGCGCCGGACAGGGAAACATTCAGTACTTC.